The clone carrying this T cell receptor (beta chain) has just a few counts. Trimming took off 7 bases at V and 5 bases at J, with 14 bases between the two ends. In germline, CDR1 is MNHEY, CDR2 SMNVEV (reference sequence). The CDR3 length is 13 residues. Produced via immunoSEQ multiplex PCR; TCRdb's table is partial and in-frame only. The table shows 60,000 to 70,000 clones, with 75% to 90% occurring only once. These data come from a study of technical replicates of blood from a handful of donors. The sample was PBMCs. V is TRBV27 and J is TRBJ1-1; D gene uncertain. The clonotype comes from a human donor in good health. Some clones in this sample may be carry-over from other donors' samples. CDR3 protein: CASKFSYGTEAFF. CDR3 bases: TGTGCCAGCAAGTTTAGCTACGGGACTGAAGCTTTCTTT.